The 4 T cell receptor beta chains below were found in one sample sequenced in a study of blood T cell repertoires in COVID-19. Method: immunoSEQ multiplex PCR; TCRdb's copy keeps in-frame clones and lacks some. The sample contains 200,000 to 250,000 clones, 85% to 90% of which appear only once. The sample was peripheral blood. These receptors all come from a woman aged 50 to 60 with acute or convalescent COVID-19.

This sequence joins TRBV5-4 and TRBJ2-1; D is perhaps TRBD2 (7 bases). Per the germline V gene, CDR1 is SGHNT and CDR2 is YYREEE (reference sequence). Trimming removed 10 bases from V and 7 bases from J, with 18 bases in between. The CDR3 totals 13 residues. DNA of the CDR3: TGTGCCTTATCCCGCGGGGGCGAGAATGAGCAGTTCTTC. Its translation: CALSRGGENEQFF.

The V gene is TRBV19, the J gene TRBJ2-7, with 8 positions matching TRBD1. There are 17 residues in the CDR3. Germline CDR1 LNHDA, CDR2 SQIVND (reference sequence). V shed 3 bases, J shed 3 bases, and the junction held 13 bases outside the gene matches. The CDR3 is CASSIQRGAGGVYEQYF. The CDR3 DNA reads TGTGCCAGTAGTATCCAAAGGGGAGCAGGGGGCGTCTACGAGCAGTACTTC.

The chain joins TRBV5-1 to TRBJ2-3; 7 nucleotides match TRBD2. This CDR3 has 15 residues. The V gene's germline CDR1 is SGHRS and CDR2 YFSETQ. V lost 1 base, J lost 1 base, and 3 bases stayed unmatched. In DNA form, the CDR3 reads TGCGCCAGCAGCTTGAGGGCGGGGGGCACAGATACGCAGTATTTT. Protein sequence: CASSLRAGGTDTQYF.

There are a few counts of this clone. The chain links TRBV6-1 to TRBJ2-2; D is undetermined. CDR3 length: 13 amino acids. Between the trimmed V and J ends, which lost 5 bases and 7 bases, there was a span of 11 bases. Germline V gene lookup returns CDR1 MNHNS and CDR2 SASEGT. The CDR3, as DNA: TGTGCCAGCAGTTTGTCTAGTGTCGGGGAGCTGTTTTTT. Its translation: CASSLSSVGELFF.